This is a list of T cell receptor beta chains from one sample in a study of T cell repertoires in cytomegalovirus infection. One entry per CDR3 protein, called by TCRdb with MiXCR from the reads. This table holds about 770,000 distinct CDR3 sequences, 25% to 30% found once. These receptors lack a known antigen. Sequences were derived from cultured CD8+ T cells from PBMCs, sampled from culture after CMV antigen stimulation. These receptors were collected from a human donor in good health (CMV status not recorded). Some clones in this sample may be carry-over from other donors' samples. Both conserved end residues are part of each CDR3. A D gene is named only where the DNA matches it firmly. Rows give clone size only sometimes, using once, few, many, or a class for an expanded clone.

clone_size	j_call	d_call	v_call	cdr3_nt	cdr3_aa
NA	TRBJ1-1	NA	TRBV9	TGTGCCAGCAGCGAACAGGGTACAACTGAAGCTTTCTTT	CASSEQGTTEAFF
NA	TRBJ1-2	NA	TRBV27	TGTGCCAGCAGTTTGGGAAACCCCTTATATGGCTACACCTTC	CASSLGNPLYGYTF
NA	TRBJ2-5	NA	TRBV28	TGTGCCAGCAGGGGGCTCTTCTTGGGGCAAGAGACCCAGTACTTC	CASRGLFLGQETQYF
many	TRBJ1-5	NA	TRBV7-9	TGTGCCAGCACCTTTGACTCTCAGCCCCAGCATTTT	CASTFDSQPQHF
few	TRBJ2-2	TRBD2	TRBV7-9	TGTGCCAGCAGCGCGGAGCGGGGGGGTGCCGGGGAGCTGTTTTTT	CASSAERGGAGELFF
many	TRBJ2-3	NA	TRBV7-9	TGTGCCAGCAGCCTAATACTAGGAGATGGGGAAGATACGCAGTATTTT	CASSLILGDGEDTQYF
NA	TRBJ1-4	TRBD1	TRBV28	TGTGCCAGCAGTTTAAGGCACGGGACAGTTCCAACTAATGAAAAACTGTTTTTT	CASSLRHGTVPTNEKLFF
NA	TRBJ2-5	NA	TRBV6-5	TGTGCCAGCAGTTACGCCCGGGACGCTGGGGAGACCCAGTACTTC	CASSYARDAGETQYF
NA	TRBJ1-4	NA	TRBV11-2	TGTGCCAGCAGCTTAGAATATAATGAAAAACTGTTTTTT	CASSLEYNEKLFF
NA	TRBJ2-6	TRBD1	TRBV9	TGTGCCAGCAACGTTAGGACAGGGCTGGAGGGGGCCAACGTCCTGACTTTC	CASNVRTGLEGANVLTF
NA	TRBJ2-4	TRBD1	TRBV6-6	TGTGCCAGCAGTTATACAGGGGAAGACATTCAGTACTTC	CASSYTGEDIQYF
few	TRBJ2-3	NA	TRBV7-6	TGTGCCAGCAGCATCTGGGGGTGGGAGGATACGCAGTATTTT	CASSIWGWEDTQYF
NA	TRBJ1-3	NA	TRBV27	TGTGCCAGCAGGCCGTACGGCGGACGGGGCTCTGGAAACACCATATATTTT	CASRPYGGRGSGNTIYF
many	TRBJ2-1	NA	TRBV7-9	TGTGCCAGCAGTCCGACTTTCAGGGTAAACAATGAGCAGTTCTTC	CASSPTFRVNNEQFF
NA	TRBJ2-5	NA	TRBV6-5	TGTGCCAGCAGTTACGGTCAAGGCGAGACCCAGTACTTC	CASSYGQGETQYF
few	TRBJ1-1	TRBD1	TRBV28	TGTGCCAGCAGTGTTTACAGGGGGACTGAAGCTTTCTTT	CASSVYRGTEAFF
many	TRBJ2-5	TRBD1	TRBV28	TGTGCCAGCAGTTACGACAGGGGTAAGACCCAGTACTTC	CASSYDRGKTQYF
NA	TRBJ2-7	NA	TRBV27	TGTGCCAGCAGTTCGATTATTTCAGGGCTCCGCGTGAACGAGCAGTACTTC	CASSSIISGLRVNEQYF
few	TRBJ2-1	NA	TRBV7-2	TGTGCCAGCAGCCCGGGGGTGGGGTGGCATGAGCAGTTCTTC	CASSPGVGWHEQFF
NA	TRBJ1-2	TRBD1	TRBV7-9	TGTGCCAGCAGCATAGGGACAGGGGTGAACGAGGGCTACACCTTC	CASSIGTGVNEGYTF
NA	TRBJ2-3	NA	TRBV7-9	TGTGCCAGCAGCTTAGCTCCCGTAGATACGCAGTATTTT	CASSLAPVDTQYF
NA	TRBJ2-1	TRBD2	TRBV25-1	TGTGCCAGCAGTGACCCCGGACTAGCCGGTGAGCAGTTCTTC	CASSDPGLAGEQFF
NA	TRBJ2-1	TRBD1	TRBV7-9	TGTGTCAGCAGCGCGGACAGGGGACCCTACAATGAGCAGTTCTTC	CVSSADRGPYNEQFF
NA	TRBJ1-5	NA	TRBV27	TGTGCCAGCAGTTTATCCCCCCAGGACAGCCTTAATCAGCCCCAGCATTTT	CASSLSPQDSLNQPQHF
NA	TRBJ1-5	TRBD1	TRBV25-1	TGTGCCAGCAGTGAAGCGACAGGGGCTGTCAATCAGCCCCAGCATTTT	CASSEATGAVNQPQHF
many	TRBJ1-1	TRBD1	TRBV6-1	TGTGCCAGCAGTGGACAGGGGCGGGAAGCGCCTGAAGCTTTCTTT	CASSGQGREAPEAFF
many	TRBJ2-7	NA	TRBV7-8	TGTGCCAGCAGCTTAAACAGGGTCTACGAGCAGTACTTC	CASSLNRVYEQYF
NA	TRBJ2-7	TRBD2	TRBV4-1	TGCGCGACAGCGGGGGATACCTACGAGCAGTACTTC	CATAGDTYEQYF
few	TRBJ2-5	NA	TRBV7-7	TGTGCTAGCAGCTTATCCCTCGGCCTGGGGGAGACCCAGTACTTC	CASSLSLGLGETQYF
few	TRBJ2-2	TRBD1	TRBV7-6	TGTGCCAGCAGCTGGGGACAGGGGGCGCATAGCACCGGGGAGCTGTTTTTT	CASSWGQGAHSTGELFF
NA	TRBJ1-2	TRBD1	TRBV20-1	TGCAGTGCCCCATGGGCCCAGGGGGCATTCTATGGCTACACCTTC	CSAPWAQGAFYGYTF
NA	TRBJ2-3	NA	TRBV12-3/TRBV12-4	TGTGCCAGCAGAAGAGGGTCTCATGGTACGTATACGCAGTATTTT	CASRRGSHGTYTQYF
once	TRBJ2-1	NA	TRBV12-3/TRBV12-4	TGTGCCAGCTCCGAAGACAACTACAATGAGCAGTTCTTC	CASSEDNYNEQFF
NA	TRBJ2-7	TRBD2	TRBV4-1	TGCGCCAGCAGCCAAGAAGCCAGCGGGGGGGTTTACGAGCAGTACTTC	CASSQEASGGVYEQYF
once	TRBJ1-1	NA	TRBV27	TGTGCCAGCAGTTTTTTTGGGGGGGGCGAGGGTACCCTAACTGAAGCTTTCTTT	CASSFFGGGEGTLTEAFF
NA	TRBJ2-6	TRBD1	TRBV5-6	TGTGCCAGCAGCGGGTGGGACAGATTTTTCTCTGGGGCCAACGTCCTGACTTTC	CASSGWDRFFSGANVLTF
NA	TRBJ2-5	TRBD2	TRBV12-3/TRBV12-4	TGTGCCAGCAGTTCGTCTCTAACGGGGGGGTCTGAGACCCAGTACTTC	CASSSSLTGGSETQYF
NA	TRBJ1-1	NA	TRBV6-1	TGTGCCAGCAGTGAACAGACACCGATGAACACTGAAGCTTTCTTT	CASSEQTPMNTEAFF
NA	TRBJ2-5	TRBD2	TRBV13	TGTGCCAGCAGCTTAGATCCTAGCGGCACACAAGAGACCCAGTACTTC	CASSLDPSGTQETQYF
few	TRBJ2-3	NA	TRBV27	TGTGCCAGCACGGGGATTAGCACAGATACGCAGTATTTT	CASTGISTDTQYF
many	TRBJ2-1	TRBD2	TRBV7-3	TGTGCCAGCAGCTTAAAACCTTTTAGCGGGGGGGACAATGAGCAGTTCTTC	CASSLKPFSGGDNEQFF
NA	TRBJ2-7	TRBD2	TRBV6-6	TGTGCCAGCAGTCTCAGTCGGGGGGGTGCGACCTACGAGCAGTACTTC	CASSLSRGGATYEQYF
few	TRBJ1-4	TRBD1	TRBV7-8	TGTGCCAGCAGCTTAGCGCGGACAGGGTCAGGGGAAAAACTGTTTTTT	CASSLARTGSGEKLFF
NA	TRBJ2-5	NA	TRBV2	TGTGCCAGCCGCTACCGGGACATCTCAAGAAGCGAGACCCAGTACTTC	CASRYRDISRSETQYF
few	TRBJ2-7	NA	TRBV6-4	TGTGCCAGCAGTGCCTGGACAGCCACCGGGTACGAGCAGTACTTC	CASSAWTATGYEQYF
many	TRBJ2-7	NA	TRBV2	TGTGCCAGCGGTTACTACGAGCAGTACTTC	CASGYYEQYF
NA	TRBJ1-1	NA	TRBV10-3	TGTGCCATCAGTGAAGGGGGATTTGACACTGAAGCTTTCTTT	CAISEGGFDTEAFF
NA	TRBJ2-1	NA	TRBV9	TGTGCCAGCAGCGGTAAGGCGTACGATACAAGGGATGAGCAGTTCTTC	CASSGKAYDTRDEQFF
NA	TRBJ2-2	NA	TRBV3-1	TGTGCCAGCAGCCTGTGGACAGAGAAACCCACCGGGGAGCTGTTTTTT	CASSLWTEKPTGELFF
few	TRBJ2-2	NA	TRBV12-3/TRBV12-4	TGTGCCAGCAGCCAGGACCAGGGACAAACCGGGGAGCTGTTTTTT	CASSQDQGQTGELFF
NA	TRBJ2-5	TRBD1	TRBV6-6	TGTGCCAGTTTTACAGGGGGCTGGGAGACCCAGTACTTC	CASFTGGWETQYF
few	TRBJ2-5	TRBD2	TRBV20-1	TGCAGTGCTACCGCAGGGACTAGCGGGGAAGAGACCCAGTACTTC	CSATAGTSGEETQYF
NA	TRBJ1-1	NA	TRBV27	TGTGCCAGCAGTTTATCCTTCGGGAGGCCTAAGTTTAAAGGGACTGAAGCTTTCTTT	CASSLSFGRPKFKGTEAFF